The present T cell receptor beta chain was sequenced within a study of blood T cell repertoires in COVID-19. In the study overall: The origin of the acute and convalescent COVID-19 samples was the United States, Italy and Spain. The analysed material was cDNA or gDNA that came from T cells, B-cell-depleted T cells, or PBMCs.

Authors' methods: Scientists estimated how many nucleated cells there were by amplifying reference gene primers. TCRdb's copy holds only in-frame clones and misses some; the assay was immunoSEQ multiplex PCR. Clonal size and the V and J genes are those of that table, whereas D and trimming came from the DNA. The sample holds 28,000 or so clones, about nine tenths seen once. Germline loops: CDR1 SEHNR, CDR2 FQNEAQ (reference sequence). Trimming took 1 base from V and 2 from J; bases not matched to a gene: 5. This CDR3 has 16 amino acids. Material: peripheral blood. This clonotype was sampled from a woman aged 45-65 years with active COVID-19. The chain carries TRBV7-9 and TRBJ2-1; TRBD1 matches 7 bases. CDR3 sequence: CASSLVGQGAYNEQFF. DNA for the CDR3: TGTGCCAGCAGCTTAGTCGGGCAGGGGGCCTACAATGAGCAGTTCTTC.